Sequencing of this T cell receptor (beta chain) was carried out in a study of post-analysis software for immune sequencing data. General study points: Roughly five TRBV segments were more frequent in patients than controls; TRBV5-6, TRBV5-1 and TRBV20-1 belonged to this group.

V was pared by 6 bases and J by 10 bases, with 6 bases of the junction left unmatched. Germline CDR1 and CDR2: MDHEN and SYDVKM. The CDR3 is made up of 12 amino acids. cDNA libraries of TCR beta carried unique molecular identifiers. TCRdb processed the PCR reads anew with MiXCR; each CDR3 protein has one entry. This sample carries roughly 570,000 distinct CDR3 sequences, 30% to 40% of them seen once, and the ten largest clones take under 7%. Points on this clonotype: Its antigen is not identified.

The sample was blood. The receptor's source is a girl between 2 and 17 years old with multiple sclerosis. This chain connects TRBV28 to TRBJ2-1, with 7 bases identical to TRBD1. The CDR3 spells CASSPDRREQFF. CDR3 nucleotides: TGTGCCAGCAGCCCGGACAGGAGAGAGCAGTTCTTC.